The 10 T cell receptor beta chains in this list originate from one sample, sequenced in a study of blood T cell repertoires in COVID-19. Some clones are missing from TCRdb's copy, which holds only in-frame ones; the method was immunoSEQ multiplex PCR. The top ten hold 13% of the sample, which has 150,000 to 200,000 clones, approximately 88% seen once. Sequenced sample: PBMCs or T cells enriched from blood (not recorded which). These receptors originate from a woman aged 55-70 years who had recovered from COVID-19.

The CDR3 sequence: CASSLAGGRTEAFF. In nucleotides, the CDR3 is TGTGCCAGCAGCCTAGCAGGGGGGCGAACTGAAGCTTTCTTT. The chain links TRBV4-2 to TRBJ1-1, with 7 bases identical to TRBD1. Germline V lookup: CDR1 LGHNA, CDR2 YNFKEQ. The CDR3 has 14 residues. Germline trimming cut 4 bases from V and 5 bases from J; bases unmatched to any gene: 7.

The rearrangement links TRBV18 to TRBJ2-3, with 7 bases matching TRBD1. The CDR3 runs to 16 residues. CDR1 and CDR2 from the germline V gene are KGHSH and LQKENI. V lost 3 bases, J lost 1 base, and 7 bases stayed unmatched. The CDR3, as DNA: TGTGCCAGCTCACCCTCAGGGGGTGGAGGCACAGATACGCAGTATTTT. This encodes CASSPSGGGGTDTQYF.

J is TRBJ2-5 and V is TRBV7-2, with D hard to call. This CDR3 comprises 15 residues. V shed 6 bases and J shed 4 bases, with 18 bases lying between them. Looked up from germline, CDR1 is SGHTA and CDR2 is FQGNSA. The CDR3 loop is CASSSSPWAGETQYF. CDR3 sequence (DNA): TGTGCCAGCAGTTCTTCCCCCTGGGCCGGAGAGACCCAGTACTTC. The whole variable domain, filled in from reference TRBV7-2 and TRBJ2-5, reads GAGVSQSPSNKVTEKGKDVELRCDPISGHTALYWYRQSLGQGLEFLIYFQGNSAPDKSGLPSDRFSAERTGGSVSTLTIQRTQQEDSAVYLCASSSSPWAGETQYFGPGTRLLVL.

The chain couples TRBV6-5 to TRBJ1-1; maybe TRBD1 (5 bases). Germline CDR1 and CDR2: MNHEY and SVGAGI. This CDR3 spans 14 amino acids. V was trimmed by 0 bases and J by 4 bases, leaving 9 bases between them. The CDR3 here is CASSYSIRGTEAFF. The CDR3 DNA is TGTGCCAGCAGTTACTCGATAAGGGGCACTGAAGCTTTCTTT.

This rearrangement joins TRBV18 to TRBJ2-7; D might be TRBD2 (6 bases). Per the germline V gene, CDR1 is KGHSH and CDR2 is LQKENI. Trimming took off 2 bases at V and 0 bases at J, with 20 bases between the two ends. The CDR3 has 18 amino acids. The CDR3 loop reads CASSPYGTAGPFSYEQYF. As DNA, the CDR3 is TGTGCCAGCTCACCATACGGTACGGCGGGGCCGTTCTCCTACGAGCAGTACTTC.

The chain uses TRBV5-5 and TRBJ1-5, with a weak D call TRBD1 (5 bases). This CDR3 is 15 amino acids long. Germline CDR1 and CDR2: SGHKS and YYEKEE (reference sequence). Trimming cost V 4 bases and J 4 bases, with 15 bases left between them. CDR3: CASSRSRGVNQPQHF. CDR3 nucleotide sequence: TGTGCCAGCAGCCGATCCCGGGGGGTGAATCAGCCCCAGCATTTT.

There are a few counts of this clone. The chain uses TRBV25-1 and TRBJ1-4; D is unresolved. CDR1 MGHDK and CDR2 SYGVNS come from the germline V gene. The CDR3 runs to 14 residues. With 0 bases removed from V and 5 bases from J, the gap between germline ends came to 7 bases. The CDR3 sequence is CASSEYGENEKLFF. CDR3 nucleotide sequence: TGTGCCAGCAGTGAATACGGGGAGAATGAAAAACTGTTTTTT.

The rearrangement joins TRBV19 to TRBJ1-1; perhaps TRBD1 as D (5 bases). This CDR3 comprises 16 residues. Looked up from germline, CDR1 is LNHDA and CDR2 is SQIVND (reference sequence). V gave up 0 bases and J gave up 0 bases, with 11 bases separating them. CDR3 sequence reads: CASSIDVRVVNTEAFF. The CDR3, as DNA: TGTGCCAGTAGTATAGATGTCAGGGTGGTGAACACTGAAGCTTTCTTT.

The rearrangement joins TRBV7-9 to TRBJ2-3; possible D gene TRBD2, 5 bases. The length of the CDR3 is 14 residues. Trimming shortened V by 5 bases and J by 5 bases, and 14 bases separated the two germline ends. Germline V CDR1 and CDR2: SEHNR, FQNEAQ (reference sequence). CDR3 DNA: TGTGCCAGCAGCCAAAGGTCAGCGGAAGATACGCAGTATTTT. Its protein is CASSQRSAEDTQYF.

The chain links TRBV5-1 to TRBJ2-7, with a tentative D call TRBD1 (6 bases). Germline assignment: CDR1 SGHRS and CDR2 YFSETQ. The V and J ends lost 1 base and 4 bases respectively, with 12 bases between them. The length of the CDR3 is 14 residues. CDR3 region: CASSLQGGRYEQYF. The CDR3 nucleotides are TGCGCCAGCAGCTTGCAAGGGGGTCGGTACGAGCAGTACTTC.